This TCR beta chain is drawn from a study of T-cell memory formation after mild COVID-19. Worth noting for this clonotype: What it binds is not known.

Study-wide results and caveats: The study detected some responding clones in pre-infection memory, suggesting cross-reactive memory joined. A second wave expanding day 15 to 37 was CD4+-biased; contracting clones were balanced.

The ends lost 2 bases at V and 5 bases at J; junction bases unmatched: 4. The CDR3 runs 14 residues. CDR1 SEHNR and CDR2 FQNEAQ come from the germline V gene (reference sequence). TCR alpha and TCR beta cDNA libraries carrying sample barcodes and UMIs came from 5'RACE with constant-segment primers. TCRdb recomputed calls from the 5' RACE reads with MiXCR, one row per CDR3 protein. Of approximately 450,000 distinct CDR3 sequences listed, about 20% are singletons. The chain is built from TRBV7-9 and TRBJ2-7, with TRBD1 matching over 9 bases. Source material: PBMCs or a T cell subset sorted from them (not recorded which). The clonotype comes from an adult woman who had mild COVID-19 (a few samples of this study predate the infection). Cell type and time point are not known. For the CDR3, the DNA is TGTGCCAGCAGCTTAAGGGACAGGGTTAACGAGCAGTACTTC. This codes for CASSLRDRVNEQYF.